The 14 T cell receptor beta chains in this list originate from one sample, sequenced in a study of blood T cell repertoires in COVID-19 (TCRdb year 2020). Libraries were prepared through the immunoSEQ multiplex PCR assay. This immuneACCESS table, as held by TCRdb, lists in-frame sequences with V and J called but not all clones. Of the missing ones, under half trace to an unresolved V gene in checked studies; the others have no known cause. A total of roughly 230,000 clones appear in this sample, approximately 89% of them only once. The leading ten clones occupy roughly 4% of the sample. Input material: PBMCs or T cells enriched from blood (not recorded which). All receptors come from a young woman with acute COVID-19.

This chain connects TRBV6-1 to TRBJ2-7; the match to TRBD1 covers 8 bases. The CDR3 is made up of 16 amino acids. Trimming took 2 bases from V and 3 from J; bases not matched to a gene: 9. Germline-derived CDR1 and CDR2 are MNHNS and SASEGT. The chain's CDR3 is CASSEPLTGVFYEQYF. CDR3 DNA sequence: TGTGCCAGCAGTGAACCCCTGACAGGGGTGTTCTACGAGCAGTACTTC.

J is TRBJ1-1 and V is TRBV3-1 (or the pseudogene TRBV3-2), with 8 bases aligning to TRBD1. V dropped 1 base and J dropped 2; count of bases not matched to a gene: 6. In germline, CDR1 is LGHDT, CDR2 YNNKEL (reference sequence). This CDR3 region has 16 residues. CDR3 sequence reads: CASSQGTGYVNTEAFF. In nucleotides, the CDR3 is TGTGCCAGCAGCCAAGGGACAGGGTATGTTAACACTGAAGCTTTCTTT.

This sequence joins TRBV6-1 and TRBJ1-5, with 7 bases fitting TRBD1. Germline CDR1 is MNHNS and CDR2 is SASEGT. The V segment lost 2 bases and the J segment 5 bases; nucleotides outside the gene matches: 6. The CDR3 consists of 15 residues. The CDR3: CASSEIGQAHQPQHF. CDR3 nucleotide sequence: TGTGCCAGCAGTGAAATCGGACAGGCCCATCAGCCCCAGCATTTT.

V and J are TRBV5-3 and TRBJ1-5, with unresolved D. TRBV5-3 is known as an ORF, though its function is uncertain. Between the trimmed V and J ends, which lost 0 bases and 3 bases, there was a span of 10 bases. CDR3 length: 15 amino acids. The CDR3 loop reads CARSLGWRVNQPQHF. The CDR3 DNA follows: TGTGCCAGAAGCTTGGGGTGGCGGGTCAATCAGCCCCAGCATTTT.

This chain connects TRBV4-3 to TRBJ2-1, with 7 bases identical to TRBD1. The V segment lost 4 bases and the J segment 8 bases; nucleotides outside the gene matches: 11. The CDR3 totals 15 residues. From germline, CDR1 is LGHNA and CDR2 YSLEER. Here the CDR3 reads CASSPGGTGFHEQFF. The DNA for the CDR3 is TGCGCCAGCAGCCCAGGGGGAACCGGATTCCATGAGCAGTTCTTC.

CDR3 nucleotides: TGTGCCAGCAGCTTAATGTGGCGGAATGAGCAGTTCTTC. Its translation is CASSLMWRNEQFF. This rearrangement joins TRBV7-2 to TRBJ2-1; D uncertain. V shed 2 bases and J shed 7 bases, with 9 bases lying between them. The CDR3 is made up of 13 amino acids. Per the germline V gene, CDR1 is SGHTA and CDR2 is FQGNSA. Full variable domain (rest looked up from reference TRBV7-2 and TRBJ2-1): GAGVSQSPSNKVTEKGKDVELRCDPISGHTALYWYRQSLGQGLEFLIYFQGNSAPDKSGLPSDRFSAERTGGSVSTLTIQRTQQEDSAVYLCASSLMWRNEQFFGPGTRLTVL.

The chain uses TRBV18 and TRBJ1-5, with TRBD1 as a possible D gene (5 bases). Trimming cost V 4 bases and J 0 bases, with 7 bases left between them. From germline, CDR1 is KGHSH and CDR2 LQKENI. This CDR3 has 14 residues. The CDR3 DNA reads TGTGCCAGCTCACTACAGGATAGCAATCAGCCCCAGCATTTT. As protein: CASSLQDSNQPQHF.

The chain carries TRBV7-6 and TRBJ2-3, with 7 bases matching TRBD1. Germline V gene lookup returns CDR1 SGHVS and CDR2 FNYEAQ. The length of the CDR3 is 16 residues. Germline trimming cut 1 base from V and 2 bases from J; bases unmatched to any gene: 6. DNA of the CDR3: TGTGCCAGCAGCTTAGGCCGACAGGGAAACACAGATACGCAGTATTTT. Protein product: CASSLGRQGNTDTQYF. Supplemented by reference TRBV7-6 and TRBJ2-3, the full variable domain reads GAGVSQSPRYKVTKRGQDVALRCDPISGHVSLYWYRQALGQGPEFLTYFNYEAQQDKSGLPNDRFSAERPEGSISTLTIQRTEQRDSAMYRCASSLGRQGNTDTQYFGPGTRLTVL.

V and J are TRBV18 and TRBJ1-1; D is unclear. Germline lookup yields CDR1 KGHSH and CDR2 LQKENI. The germline V and J ends were trimmed by 1 base and 2 bases, with 11 bases remaining between them. This CDR3 is 15 amino acids long. CDR3 region: CASSPQGRGNTEAFF. In DNA, the CDR3 is TGTGCCAGCTCACCACAGGGTCGGGGAAACACTGAAGCTTTCTTT.

A few counts support this clone. This chain joins TRBV30 and TRBJ1-5; D is perhaps TRBD1 (5 bases). CDR1 is GTSNPN, CDR2 SVGIG, per germline (reference sequence). Trimming pared 1 base from V and 2 bases from J, leaving 12 bases between. CDR3 length: 15 residues. The CDR3 nucleotides are TGTGCCTGGAGTGGTGCAGGGAAGGGCAATCAGCCCCAGCATTTT. Encoded protein: CAWSGAGKGNQPQHF. The entire variable domain, with the rest obtained from reference TRBV30 and TRBJ1-5, is as follows: SQTIHQWPATLVQPVGSPLSLECTVEGTSNPNLYWYRQAAGRGLQLLFYSVGIGQISSEVPQNLSASRPQDRQFILSSKKLLLSDSGFYLCAWSGAGKGNQPQHFGDGTRLSIL.

This clone was observed once. CDR3 nucleotides: TGTGCCAGCAGCGAGGTGGACAGGGCCTGGGAGACCCAGTACTTC. Its translation is CASSEVDRAWETQYF. This chain links TRBV9 with TRBJ2-5; 8 bases map to TRBD1. CDR3 length equals 15 residues. With V trimmed by 3 bases and J by 5 bases, 9 bases remained unmatched. The germline V gene encodes CDR1 SGDLS and CDR2 YYNGEE.

In nucleotides, the CDR3 is TGTGCCAGCTCACCGGGGACAGGGGTGGACACTGAAGCTTTCTTT. Translation: CASSPGTGVDTEAFF. This chain connects TRBV18 to TRBJ1-1; 10 bases are shared with TRBD1. The trim removed 3 bases at V and 3 bases at J, leaving 4 bases unmatched. Germline V lookup: CDR1 KGHSH, CDR2 LQKENI. The length of the CDR3 is 15 residues.

The chain has TRBV9 and TRBJ1-4; D gene ambiguous. Trimming pared 1 base from V and 8 bases from J, leaving 9 bases between. This CDR3 contains 13 residues. The germline V gene has CDR1 SGDLS and CDR2 YYNGEE. CDR3 sequence reads: CASSVSSGEKLFF. The CDR3 coding sequence is TGTGCCAGCAGCGTATCCTCGGGGGAAAAACTGTTTTTT. Filled out from reference TRBV9 and TRBJ1-4, the complete variable domain reads DSGVTQTPKHLITATGQRVTLRCSPRSGDLSVYWYQQSLDQGLQFLIQYYNGEERAKGNILERFSAQQFPDLHSELNLSSLELGDSALYFCASSVSSGEKLFFGSGTQLSVL.

The chain recombines TRBV19 with TRBJ1-1, with D possibly being TRBD1 (5 bases). The CDR3 runs to 13 residues. From germline, CDR1 is LNHDA and CDR2 SQIVND (reference sequence). V was clipped by 10 bases and J by 1 base, with 13 bases between them. The chain's CDR3 is CATGDGGNTEAFF. The CDR3 bases are TGTGCCACGGGGGACGGGGGGAACACTGAAGCTTTCTTT.